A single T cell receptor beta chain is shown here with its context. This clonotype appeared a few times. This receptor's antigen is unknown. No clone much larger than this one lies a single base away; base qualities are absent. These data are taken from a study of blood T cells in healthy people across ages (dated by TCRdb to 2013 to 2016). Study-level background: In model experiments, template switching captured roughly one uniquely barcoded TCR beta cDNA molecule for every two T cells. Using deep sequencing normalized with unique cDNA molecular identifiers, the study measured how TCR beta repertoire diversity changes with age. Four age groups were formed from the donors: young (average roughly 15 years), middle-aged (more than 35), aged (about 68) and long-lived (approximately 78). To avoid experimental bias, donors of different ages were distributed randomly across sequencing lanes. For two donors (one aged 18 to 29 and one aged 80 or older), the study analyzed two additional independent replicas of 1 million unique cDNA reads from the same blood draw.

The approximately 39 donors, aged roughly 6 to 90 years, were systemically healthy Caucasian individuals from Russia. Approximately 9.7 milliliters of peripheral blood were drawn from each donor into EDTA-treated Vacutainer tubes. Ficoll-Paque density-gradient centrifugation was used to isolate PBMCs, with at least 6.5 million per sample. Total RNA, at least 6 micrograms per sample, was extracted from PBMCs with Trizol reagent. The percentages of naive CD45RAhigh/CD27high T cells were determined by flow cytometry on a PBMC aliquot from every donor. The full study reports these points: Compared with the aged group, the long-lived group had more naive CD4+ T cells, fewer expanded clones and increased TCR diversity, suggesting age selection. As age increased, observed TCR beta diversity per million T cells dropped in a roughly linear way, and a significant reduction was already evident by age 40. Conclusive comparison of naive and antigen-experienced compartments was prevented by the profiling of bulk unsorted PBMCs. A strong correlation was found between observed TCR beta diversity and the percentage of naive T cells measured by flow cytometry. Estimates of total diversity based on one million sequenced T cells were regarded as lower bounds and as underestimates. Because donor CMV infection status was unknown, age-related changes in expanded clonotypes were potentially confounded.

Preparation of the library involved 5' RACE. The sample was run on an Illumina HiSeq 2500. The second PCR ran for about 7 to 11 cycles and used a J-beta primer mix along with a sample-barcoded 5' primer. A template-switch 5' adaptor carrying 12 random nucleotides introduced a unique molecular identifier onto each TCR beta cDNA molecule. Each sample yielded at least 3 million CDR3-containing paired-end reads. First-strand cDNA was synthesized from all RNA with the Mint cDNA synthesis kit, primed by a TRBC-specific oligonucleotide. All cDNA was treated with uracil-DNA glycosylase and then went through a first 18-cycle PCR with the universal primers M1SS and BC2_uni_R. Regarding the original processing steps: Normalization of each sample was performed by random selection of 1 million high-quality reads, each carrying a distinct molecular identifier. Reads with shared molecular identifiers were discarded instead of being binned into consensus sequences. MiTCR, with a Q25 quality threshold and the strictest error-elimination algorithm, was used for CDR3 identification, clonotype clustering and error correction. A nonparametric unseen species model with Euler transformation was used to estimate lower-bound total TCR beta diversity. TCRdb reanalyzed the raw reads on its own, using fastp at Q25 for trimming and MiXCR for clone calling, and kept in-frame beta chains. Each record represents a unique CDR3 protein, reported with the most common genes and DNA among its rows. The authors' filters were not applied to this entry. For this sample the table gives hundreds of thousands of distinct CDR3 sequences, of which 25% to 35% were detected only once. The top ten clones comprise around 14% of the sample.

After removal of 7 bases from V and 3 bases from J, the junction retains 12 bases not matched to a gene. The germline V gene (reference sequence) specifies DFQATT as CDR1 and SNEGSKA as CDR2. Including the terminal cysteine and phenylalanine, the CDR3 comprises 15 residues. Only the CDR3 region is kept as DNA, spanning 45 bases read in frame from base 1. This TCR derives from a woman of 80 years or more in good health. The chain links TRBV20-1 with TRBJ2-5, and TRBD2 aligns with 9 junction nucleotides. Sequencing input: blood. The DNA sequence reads TGCAGTGTTAGTATACGGAGCGGGGGGAAAGAGACCCAGTACTTC. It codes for CSVSIRSGGKETQYF.